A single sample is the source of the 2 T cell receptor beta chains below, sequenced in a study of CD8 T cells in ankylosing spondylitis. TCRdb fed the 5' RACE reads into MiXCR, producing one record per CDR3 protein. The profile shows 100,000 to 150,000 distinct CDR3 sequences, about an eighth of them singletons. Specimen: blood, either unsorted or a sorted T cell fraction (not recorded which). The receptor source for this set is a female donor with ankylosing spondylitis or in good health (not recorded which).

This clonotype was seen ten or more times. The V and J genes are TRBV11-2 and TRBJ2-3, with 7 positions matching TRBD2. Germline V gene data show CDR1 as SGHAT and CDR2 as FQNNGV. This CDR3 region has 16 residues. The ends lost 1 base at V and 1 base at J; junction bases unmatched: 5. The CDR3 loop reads CASSLGSSGRTDTQYF. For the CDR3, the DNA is TGTGCCAGCAGCTTAGGATCTAGCGGACGCACAGATACGCAGTATTTT.

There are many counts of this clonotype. Written as DNA, the CDR3 is TGTGCCAGCAGTGGACAGAACACTGAAGCTTTCTTT. This gives the protein CASSGQNTEAFF. This chain uses TRBV6-5 with TRBJ1-1; weak D call: TRBD1 (5 bases). Germline CDR1 MNHEY, CDR2 SVGAGI. V shed 5 bases and J shed 1 base, with 5 bases lying between them. The CDR3 totals 12 residues.